These 27 T cell receptor beta chains came from one sample sequenced in a study of CD8+ T cells in alopecia areata. Isolated RNA was reverse transcribed into cDNA used as the sequencing template. The assay was immunoSEQ multiplex PCR, and TCRdb's table has in-frame clones only and misses some. Of some 110,000 clones listed, around 64% are singletons. Sequences were obtained from CD4+ T cells sorted from blood. These receptors originate from a human donor in good health.

CDR3 region: CASSPRQGPLTDTQYF. The CDR3 coding sequence is TGTGCCAGCAGCCCCCGACAGGGACCCCTCACAGATACGCAGTATTTT. The chain is built from TRBV7-2 and TRBJ2-3, with 7 bases that match TRBD1. The ends lost 5 bases at V and 2 bases at J; junction bases unmatched: 10. In germline, CDR1 is SGHTA, CDR2 FQGNSA. The length of the CDR3 is 16 residues.

This clone was seen more than once but under ten times. V usage is TRBV27 and J usage is TRBJ1-6, with D unclear. The CDR3 is 15 residues long. Trimming cost V 4 bases and J 9 bases, with 16 bases left between them. Germline CDR1 reads MNHEY; CDR2 reads SMNVEV (reference sequence). Written as DNA, the CDR3 is TGTGCCAGCAGTTCCGGACGGGTAAATGGTTCACCCCTCCACTTT. Its translation is CASSSGRVNGSPLHF.

The CDR3 region has the DNA TGTGCCAGCAGCGTCGCCGGGACATTCACCTACGAGCAGTACTTC. Translation gives CASSVAGTFTYEQYF. The V call is TRBV25-1, the J call TRBJ2-7; TRBD1 is a possible D gene (6 bases). V lost 6 bases, J lost 2 bases, and 17 bases lay in between. CDR1 and CDR2 from the germline V gene are MGHDK and SYGVNS. This CDR3 spans 15 amino acids.

The chain has TRBV25-1 and TRBJ2-5, with 11 bases identical to TRBD2. Germline-derived CDR1 and CDR2 are MGHDK and SYGVNS. After removal of 1 base from V and 5 bases from J, the junction contained 12 bases not matched to a gene. The CDR3 has 18 amino acids. CDR3 sequence (DNA): TGTGCCAGCAGTGAATCTTTAGGTAGCGGGGGGGCTGCGGAGACCCAGTACTTC. This codes for CASSESLGSGGAAETQYF.

This rearrangement joins TRBV29-1 to TRBJ2-2, with D perhaps TRBD2 (6 bases). V lost 3 bases and J lost 5, with 13 bases in between. Per germline, CDR1 SQVTM and CDR2 ANQGSEA. This CDR3 is built from 14 residues. The CDR3 loop reads CSVERSSATGELFF. CDR3 in DNA: TGCAGCGTTGAGCGATCTAGCGCTACCGGGGAGCTGTTTTTT.

V and J are TRBV7-8 and TRBJ1-6; no firm D call. V was clipped by 1 base and J by 11 bases, with 15 bases between them. There are 15 residues in the CDR3. CDR1 and CDR2 from the germline V gene are SGHVS and FQNEAQ. The chain's CDR3 is CASSLDGRPAAPLHF. The CDR3 DNA reads as TGTGCCAGCAGCTTAGACGGGCGGCCAGCGGCACCCCTCCACTTT.

This clone was counted once. V gene TRBV25-1 combines with J gene TRBJ1-2; D is ambiguous. Trimming took off 3 bases at V and 3 bases at J, with 5 bases between the two ends. Germline assignment: CDR1 MGHDK and CDR2 SYGVNS. The CDR3 runs to 12 residues. This CDR3 is CASSDGYYGYTF. Written as DNA, the CDR3 is TGTGCCAGCAGTGACGGCTACTATGGCTACACCTTC.

The CDR3: CASSSQDHSPLHF. Written as DNA, the CDR3 is TGTGCCAGCAGCTCACAGGACCATTCACCCCTCCACTTT. This chain joins TRBV7-9 and TRBJ1-6; weak D call: TRBD1 (5 bases). The V gene's germline CDR1 is SEHNR and CDR2 FQNEAQ (reference sequence). The CDR3 covers 13 residues. Trimming took off 4 bases at V and 8 bases at J, with 9 bases between the two ends.

J is TRBJ2-6 and V is TRBV2; D is ambiguous. CDR1 is SNHLY and CDR2 is FYNNEI in the germline V gene. Trimming took off 1 base at V and 5 bases at J, with 9 bases between the two ends. The CDR3 runs 15 residues. The CDR3 is CASSEGRLWANVLTF. Written as DNA, the CDR3 is TGTGCCAGCAGTGAAGGACGGCTCTGGGCCAACGTCCTGACTTTC.

The chain links TRBV5-1 to TRBJ1-2; 7 bases map to TRBD1. Germline CDR1 reads SGHRS; CDR2 reads YFSETQ. Germline trimming cut 4 bases from V and 6 bases from J; bases unmatched to any gene: 3. The CDR3 contains 12 residues. Here the CDR3 reads CASSGGTDGYTF. CDR3 nucleotides: TGCGCCAGCAGCGGGGGGACAGATGGCTACACCTTC.

This chain connects TRBV6-4 to TRBJ2-3; TRBD2 aligns across 7 bases. Germline V gene data show CDR1 as MRHNA and CDR2 as SNTAGT. The CDR3 is 15 amino acids. V dropped 2 bases and J dropped 1; count of bases not matched to a gene: 3. The CDR3 DNA sequence: TGTGCCAGCAGTGACACCAGCGGGGGCACAGATACGCAGTATTTT. This translates into CASSDTSGGTDTQYF.

Notes on this clone: The same CDR3 also results from other DNA sequences found in this sample. The genes are TRBV5-1 and TRBJ2-3; 10 bases are shared with TRBD2. This CDR3 has 16 residues. Unmatched junction bases numbered 2, after V lost 0 bases and J lost 1 base. Germline loops: CDR1 SGHRS, CDR2 YFSETQ. The CDR3 nucleotides read TGCGCCAGCAGCTTGGCCGGGACTAGCGGCACAGATACGCAGTATTTT. It specifies CASSLAGTSGTDTQYF. The full variable domain, rest sourced from reference TRBV5-1 and TRBJ2-3, is KAGVTQTPRYLIKTRGQQVTLSCSPISGHRSVSWYQQTPGQGLQFLFEYFSETQRNKGNFPGRFSGRQFSNSRSEMNVSTLELGDSALYLCASSLAGTSGTDTQYFGPGTRLTVL.

This sequence joins TRBV7-3 and TRBJ1-1; tentatively, D is TRBD1 (5 bases). CDR1 is SGHTA and CDR2 is FQGTGA in the germline V gene. This CDR3 region has 14 residues. V lost 5 bases and J lost 5, with 15 bases in between. As DNA, the CDR3 is TGTGCCAGCAGCCCGTCAGGGAAGATGACTGAAGCTTTCTTT. This sequence encodes CASSPSGKMTEAFF.

This clone occurred a few times. The gene calls are TRBV19 and TRBJ1-5; D unclear. Germline V lookup: CDR1 LNHDA, CDR2 SQIVND (reference sequence). The germline V and J ends were trimmed by 10 bases and 2 bases, with 12 bases remaining between them. The CDR3 contains 13 residues. The CDR3 region has the DNA TGTGCCACCGCTGGAACAGGCAATCAGCCCCAGCATTTT. This codes for CATAGTGNQPQHF.

The chain links TRBV9 to TRBJ2-3, with D possibly being TRBD2 (6 bases). The CDR3 length is 14 residues. V shed 3 bases and J shed 2 bases, with 10 bases lying between them. Germline V gene data show CDR1 as SGDLS and CDR2 as YYNGEE. DNA of the CDR3: TGTGCCAGCAGCGCTTGGACTAACACAGATACGCAGTATTTT. Translating gives CASSAWTNTDTQYF.

The chain has TRBV13 and TRBJ2-7, with D tentatively TRBD2 (7 bases). The CDR3 spans 13 residues. Germline V gene sequence: CDR1 PRHDT, CDR2 FYEKMQ (reference sequence). V gave up 6 bases and J gave up 5 bases, with 14 bases separating them. CDR3 in DNA: TGTGCCAGCAGGCTGGCGGGGGCCCACGAGCAGTACTTC. Amino acids: CASRLAGAHEQYF.

This sequence joins TRBV27 and TRBJ2-4, with no clear D. The CDR3 spans 13 residues. V was cut by 3 bases and J by 9 bases, with 12 bases left in between. Germline CDR1 reads MNHEY; CDR2 reads SMNVEV (reference sequence). The CDR3 coding sequence is TGTGCCAGCAGTTTCAAGGAAAAGGGCATTCAGTACTTC. This encodes CASSFKEKGIQYF.

The chain combines TRBV14 with TRBJ2-5; D gene uncertain. The J call may be mistaken, given a closer DNA end match to TRBJ2-7. There are 13 residues in the CDR3. The germline CDR1 and CDR2 sequences are SGHDN and FVKESK. The CDR3 sequence is CASSPREVGEQYF. As DNA, the CDR3 is TGTGCCAGCAGCCCTCGAGAGGTCGGCGAGCAGTACTTC.

Here the CDR3 DNA reads TGTGCCAGCAGTACACTAGTTTCGGATACGCAGTATTTT. This sequence encodes CASSTLVSDTQYF. This chain joins TRBV6-5 and TRBJ2-3, with a weak D call TRBD2 (5 bases). The CDR3 runs to 13 residues. CDR1 MNHEY and CDR2 SVGAGI come from the germline V gene. Trimming shortened V by 5 bases and J by 6 bases, and 12 bases separated the two germline ends.

J is TRBJ2-5 and V is TRBV11-2; 8 positions match TRBD1. Germline trimming cut 5 bases from V and 5 bases from J; bases unmatched to any gene: 7. This CDR3 has 14 residues. Germline V gene lookup returns CDR1 SGHAT and CDR2 FQNNGV. This CDR3 is CASSVVRTGETQYF. CDR3 sequence (DNA): TGTGCCAGCAGCGTCGTGAGGACAGGGGAGACCCAGTACTTC. The entire variable domain, with the rest obtained from reference TRBV11-2 and TRBJ2-5, is as follows: EAGVAQSPRYKIIEKRQSVAFWCNPISGHATLYWYQQILGQGPKLLIQFQNNGVVDDSQLPKDRFSAERLKGVDSTLKIQPAKLEDSAVYLCASSVVRTGETQYFGPGTRLLVL.

This sequence joins TRBV29-1 and TRBJ2-7; possibly TRBD2 for D (6 bases). This CDR3 is 14 amino acids long. V was trimmed by 1 base and J by 0 bases, leaving 10 bases between them. CDR1 is SQVTM and CDR2 is ANQGSEA in the germline V gene. CDR3 sequence (DNA): TGCAGCGTTGAAGTAGCGGTTAGCTCCTACGAGCAGTACTTC. Encoded protein: CSVEVAVSSYEQYF.

The chain has TRBV30 and TRBJ2-3, with D perhaps TRBD1 or TRBD2 (6 bases each). The germline CDR1 and CDR2 sequences are GTSNPN and SVGIG (reference sequence). V was pared by 3 bases and J by 2 bases, with 18 bases between. CDR3 length: 16 amino acids. The CDR3 bases are TGTGCCTGGAGCGTCCTACGGGGGCTAATCACAGATACGCAGTATTTT. This sequence encodes CAWSVLRGLITDTQYF. Together with reference TRBV30 and TRBJ2-3, the CDR3 gives the full variable domain: SQTIHQWPATLVQPVGSPLSLECTVEGTSNPNLYWYRQAAGRGLQLLFYSVGIGQISSEVPQNLSASRPQDRQFILSSKKLLLSDSGFYLCAWSVLRGLITDTQYFGPGTRLTVL.

The chain links TRBV4-1 to TRBJ2-7; possibly TRBD1 for D (5 bases). Trimming shortened V by 1 base and J by 3 bases, and 13 bases separated the two germline ends. CDR3 size: 15 residues. Germline assignment: CDR1 MGHRA and CDR2 YSYEKL. This chain's CDR3 is CASSQGGQGSYEQYF. CDR3 in DNA: TGCGCCAGCAGCCAAGGAGGTCAGGGAAGCTACGAGCAGTACTTC.

The J gene is TRBJ2-2, the V gene TRBV29-1; 10 bases line up with TRBD1. This CDR3 has 14 residues. After removal of 6 bases from V and 4 bases from J, the junction contained 5 bases not matched to a gene. Germline loops: CDR1 SQVTM, CDR2 ANQGSEA. The CDR3 DNA is TGCAGCGTACGGGACAGGGGATTCACCGGGGAGCTGTTTTTT. Translating it yields CSVRDRGFTGELFF.

The CDR3 region is CASRQAGGGSTEAFF. CDR3 bases: TGTGCCAGCCGACAGGCAGGGGGTGGAAGCACTGAAGCTTTCTTT. The rearrangement uses TRBV5-6 and TRBJ1-1, with TRBD1 matching over 7 bases. CDR3 length: 15 residues. The V and J ends lost 7 bases and 4 bases, in that order; junction bases with no gene match: 13. Germline V gives CDR1 SGHDT, CDR2 YYEEEE.

This clone has more than one count but fewer than ten. V gene TRBV5-6 combines with J gene TRBJ2-5, with D maybe TRBD2 (6 bases). The CDR3 loop spans 14 amino acids. Trimming stripped 2 bases from V and 5 bases from J, with 13 bases between. Germline CDR1 SGHDT, CDR2 YYEEEE. The CDR3 sequence: CASSFGEARETQYF. Here the CDR3 DNA reads TGTGCCAGCAGCTTTGGGGAGGCTAGGGAGACCCAGTACTTC.

The genes are TRBV30 and TRBJ1-2; D not certain. Germline assignment: CDR1 GTSNPN and CDR2 SVGIG (reference sequence). The CDR3 covers 11 residues. V lost 2 bases to trimming and J lost 7 bases, with 8 bases between them. CDR3 in DNA: TGTGCCTGGAGTAGGATCTCTGGCTACACCTTC. This codes for CAWSRISGYTF.